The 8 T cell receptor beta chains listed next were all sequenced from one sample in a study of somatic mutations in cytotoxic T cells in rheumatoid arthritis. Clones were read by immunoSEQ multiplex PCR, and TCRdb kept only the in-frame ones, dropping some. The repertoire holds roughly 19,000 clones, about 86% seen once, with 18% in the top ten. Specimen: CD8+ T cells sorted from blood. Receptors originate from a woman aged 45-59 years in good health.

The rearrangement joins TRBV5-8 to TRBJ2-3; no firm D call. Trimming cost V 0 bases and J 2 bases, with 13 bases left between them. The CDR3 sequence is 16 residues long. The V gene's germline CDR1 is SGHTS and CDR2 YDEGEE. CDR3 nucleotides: TGTGCCAGCAGCTTGGCAGGTCCGCCGGTCACAGATACGCAGTATTTT. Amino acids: CASSLAGPPVTDTQYF.

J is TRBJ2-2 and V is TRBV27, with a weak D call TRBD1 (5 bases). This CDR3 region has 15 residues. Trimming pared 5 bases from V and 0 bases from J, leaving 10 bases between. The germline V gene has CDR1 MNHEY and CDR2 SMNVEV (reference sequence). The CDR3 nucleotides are TGTGCCAGCAGTCTAGGGGCAGCGAACACCGGGGAGCTGTTTTTT. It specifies CASSLGAANTGELFF.

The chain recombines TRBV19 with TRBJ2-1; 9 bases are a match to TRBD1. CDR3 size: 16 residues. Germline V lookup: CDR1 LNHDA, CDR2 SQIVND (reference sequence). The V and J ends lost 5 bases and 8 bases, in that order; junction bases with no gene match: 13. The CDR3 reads CASSFPPGQGLDEQFF. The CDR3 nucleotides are TGTGCCAGTAGTTTCCCACCGGGACAGGGACTCGATGAGCAGTTCTTC.

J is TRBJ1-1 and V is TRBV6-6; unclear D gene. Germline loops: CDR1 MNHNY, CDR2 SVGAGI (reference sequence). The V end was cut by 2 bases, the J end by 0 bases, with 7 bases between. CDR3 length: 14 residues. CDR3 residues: CASSYQEMNTEAFF. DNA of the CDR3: TGTGCCAGCAGTTACCAGGAGATGAACACTGAAGCTTTCTTT.

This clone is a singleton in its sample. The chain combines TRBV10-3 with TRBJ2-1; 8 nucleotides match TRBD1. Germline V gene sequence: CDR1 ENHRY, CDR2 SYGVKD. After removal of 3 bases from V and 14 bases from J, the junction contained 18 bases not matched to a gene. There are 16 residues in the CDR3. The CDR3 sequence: CAISEKRYQQGEEEFF. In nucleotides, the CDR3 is TGTGCCATCAGTGAAAAACGGTATCAACAGGGGGAGGAGGAGTTCTTC.

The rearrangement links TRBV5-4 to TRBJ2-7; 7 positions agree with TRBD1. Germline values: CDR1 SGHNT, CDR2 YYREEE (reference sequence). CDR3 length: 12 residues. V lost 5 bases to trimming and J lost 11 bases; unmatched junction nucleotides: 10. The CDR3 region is CASSSTGRLEYF. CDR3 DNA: TGTGCCAGCAGTTCGACAGGGCGTTTAGAGTACTTC. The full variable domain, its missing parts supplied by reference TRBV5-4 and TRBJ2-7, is ETGVTQSPTHLIKTRGQQVTLRCSSQSGHNTVSWYQQALGQGPQFIFQYYREEENGRGNFPPRFSGLQFPNYSSELNVNALELDDSALYLCASSSTGRLEYFGPGTRLTVT.

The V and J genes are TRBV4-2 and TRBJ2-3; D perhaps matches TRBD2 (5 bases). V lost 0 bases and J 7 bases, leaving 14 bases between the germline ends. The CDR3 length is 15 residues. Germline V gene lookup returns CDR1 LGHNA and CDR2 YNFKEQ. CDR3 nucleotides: TGTGCCAGCAGCCAAGATCTGAGAGGGCCAAATACGCAGTATTTT. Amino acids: CASSQDLRGPNTQYF.

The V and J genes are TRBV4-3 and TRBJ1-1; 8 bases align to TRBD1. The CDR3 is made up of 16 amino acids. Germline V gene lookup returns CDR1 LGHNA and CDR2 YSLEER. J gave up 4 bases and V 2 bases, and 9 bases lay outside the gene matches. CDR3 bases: TGCGCCAGCAGCCAATCCATCAGGGGGCAGGGCACTGAAGCTTTCTTT. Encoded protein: CASSQSIRGQGTEAFF.